This T cell receptor beta chain was identified during a study of blood T cell repertoires in COVID-19 (TCRdb year 2020). In terms of the full investigation: The collaborator samples originated in the United States, Italy and Spain and spanned the acute and convalescent phases of COVID-19. The samples were drawn from the first 160 participants of the ongoing ImmuneRACE study and from 1,200 or so subjects provided by 6 global collaborators. HLA class I and class II types, where available, came from metadata supplied by the sample provider rather than from assay-based typing. The prospective study material was composed of cDNA or gDNA derived from T cells, B-cell-depleted T cells, or PBMCs. Subjects who had been exposed to COVID-19, were actively infected with it, or had recovered from it provided the deeply sampled blood TCRbeta repertoires that made up the dataset. Nearly every sample came with metadata listing a de-identified subject ID, COVID-19 status, age in years and sex. The repertoires were released in a freely available public database meant as a resource for research on the immune response to SARS-CoV-2. What the work shows at the level of the full study, not this receptor alone: How much clinical and demographic metadata was included differed by source and by participant, and the metadata was provided uncurated.

CDR1 and CDR2 are read off the germline V gene as SQVTM and ANQGSEA. Measured from the cysteine to the phenylalanine, the CDR3 is 13 residues long. Only the CDR3 DNA stays, 39 bases, in frame from base 1. V trim: 3 bases; J trim: 3 bases; unmatched bases: 3. TCRbeta CDR3 regions were amplified from genomic DNA using the immunoSEQ Assay, a bias-controlled multiplex PCR. In the authors' own workflow: Within the assay, amplification of reference gene primers was used to estimate how many nucleated cells each sample contained. To quantify the absolute abundance of each unique TCRbeta CDR3 rearrangement, sequence reads were collapsed and filtered. For each sample, productive Simpson clonality was calculated by taking the square root of Simpson's diversity index across productive rearrangements. TCRdb provides this immuneACCESS table in a form limited to in-frame rearrangements. Some clones are lacking; in checked studies, under half of them reflect an unresolved V gene, and why the rest are absent is not known. V and J calls and clone size follow that table, whereas D and trimming were derived from the DNA. Present in this sample are about 330,000 clones, about 86% of which were seen just once. The ten largest clones add up to roughly 1.2% of the sample.

Regarding this clone: The antigen it recognizes is unknown. No base quality values were provided; no much bigger clone lies one nucleotide off.

Each collaborating institution followed its own protocols to collect whole blood in K2EDTA tubes. Collaborator samples were shipped for TCRbeta analysis as frozen whole blood, isolated PBMCs, or DNA extracted from either sample type. Recombination linked TRBV29-1 to TRBJ2-7; 9 junctional bases match TRBD1. The sequence came from a woman aged 45-65 years with acute or convalescent COVID-19. Input material: peripheral blood. CDR3 region: CSVEDRGGYEQYF. The bases read TGCAGCGTTGAGGACAGGGGCGGCTACGAGCAGTACTTC.